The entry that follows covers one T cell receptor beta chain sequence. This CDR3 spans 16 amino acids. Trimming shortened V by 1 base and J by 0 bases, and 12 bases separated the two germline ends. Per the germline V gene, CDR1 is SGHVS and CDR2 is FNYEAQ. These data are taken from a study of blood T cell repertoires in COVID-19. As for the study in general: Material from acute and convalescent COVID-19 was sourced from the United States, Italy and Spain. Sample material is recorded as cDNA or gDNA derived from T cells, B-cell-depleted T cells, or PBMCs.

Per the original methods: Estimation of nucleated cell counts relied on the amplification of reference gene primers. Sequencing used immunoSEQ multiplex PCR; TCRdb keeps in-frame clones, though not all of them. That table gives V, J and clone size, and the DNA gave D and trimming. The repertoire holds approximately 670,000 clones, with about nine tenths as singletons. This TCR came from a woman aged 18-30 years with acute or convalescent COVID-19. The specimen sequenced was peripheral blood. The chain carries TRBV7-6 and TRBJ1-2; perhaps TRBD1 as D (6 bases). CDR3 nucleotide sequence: TGTGCCAGCAGCTTAGAAGCAGGGGCGCCTAACTATGGCTACACCTTC. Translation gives CASSLEAGAPNYGYTF.